This TCR beta chain was found in a study of blood T cell repertoires in COVID-19. Background on the study: Samples came from the United States, Italy and Spain, spanning acute and convalescent COVID-19.

In this sample, this clone turned up a few times. Clones were sequenced by immunoSEQ multiplex PCR, and TCRdb holds only the in-frame ones, with some missing. The sample lists a few hundred thousand clones, around 86% occurring once. V lost 7 bases to trimming and J lost 6 bases, with 12 bases between them. Germline lookup yields CDR1 ENHRY and CDR2 SYGVKD. The CDR3 is 12 residues long. The chain employs TRBV10-3 and TRBJ1-2; unclear D gene. The receptor was derived from a man between 25 and 39 years old who had recovered from COVID-19. Sequenced sample: peripheral blood. The CDR3 region has the DNA TGTGCCATCACCGGGAGCACCAATGGCTACACCTTC. This gives the protein CAITGSTNGYTF.